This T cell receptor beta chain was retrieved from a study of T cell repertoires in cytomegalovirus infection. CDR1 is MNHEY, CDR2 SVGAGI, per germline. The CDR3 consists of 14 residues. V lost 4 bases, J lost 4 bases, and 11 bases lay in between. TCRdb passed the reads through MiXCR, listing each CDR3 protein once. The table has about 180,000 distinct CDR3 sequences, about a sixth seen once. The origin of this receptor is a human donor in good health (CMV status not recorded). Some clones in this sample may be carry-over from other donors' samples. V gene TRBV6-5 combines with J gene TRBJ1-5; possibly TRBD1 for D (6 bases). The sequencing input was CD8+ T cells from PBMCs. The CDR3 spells CASSFRGWNQPQHF. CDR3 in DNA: TGTGCCAGCAGTTTCAGGGGTTGGAATCAGCCCCAGCATTTT.